The 8 T cell receptor beta chains presented below share a single source sample, sequenced in a study of beta chain features in type 1 diabetes. Study-level points and caveats: Shortening of TCRB CDR3s, moderate but significant, appeared in all four CD4+ subsets of Type 1 diabetes patients.

Antigens for these TCRs are unknown. As every portion of the isolated RNA was reverse transcribed, the sequencing read expressed TCRB transcripts. Some clones are missing from TCRdb's copy, which holds only in-frame ones; the method was immunoSEQ multiplex PCR. The repertoire holds more than 12,000 clones, approximately 60% seen once, with around 0.55% in the top ten. The sample comprised stem cell memory CD4+ T cells from blood. The receptors derive from a woman aged 18-35 years with type 1 diabetes.

This chain uses TRBV21-1 with TRBJ2-5; TRBD1 was called by the table and not checked on the DNA. TRBV21-1 is flagged as a pseudogene. This CDR3 has 14 residues. The CDR3 DNA reads TGTGCCAGCAGCAAAGGATTCAGGGAAGAGACCCAGTACTTC. It specifies CASSKGFREETQYF.

The V and J genes are TRBV10-3 and TRBJ2-5, with D unresolved. The germline CDR1 and CDR2 sequences are ENHRY and SYGVKD. Trimming removed 7 bases from V and 4 bases from J, with 13 bases in between. The CDR3 extends over 13 amino acids. The CDR3 here is CAIKSLDGETQYF. CDR3 sequence (DNA): TGTGCCATCAAGTCCCTAGATGGAGAGACCCAGTACTTC.

This rearrangement joins TRBV19 to TRBJ2-7; maybe TRBD1 (5 bases). Trimming took off 5 bases at V and 1 base at J, with 12 bases between the two ends. The germline V gene encodes CDR1 LNHDA and CDR2 SQIVND (reference sequence). The CDR3 contains 14 residues. The CDR3 here is CASSSGHGSYEQYF. The CDR3 DNA is TGTGCCAGTAGTTCCGGACACGGATCCTACGAGCAGTACTTC.

V is TRBV5-4 and J is TRBJ2-7; D gene ambiguous. Germline lookup yields CDR1 SGHNT and CDR2 YYREEE (reference sequence). V shed 5 bases and J shed 1 base, with 10 bases lying between them. The CDR3 spans 13 residues. This CDR3 reads CASRPPDSYEQYF. CDR3 bases: TGTGCCAGCAGGCCCCCAGATTCCTACGAGCAGTACTTC.

The chain employs TRBV18 and TRBJ2-5; D possibly corresponds to TRBD2 (6 bases). Deletions cut 6 bases from V and 2 bases from J, with 10 bases between. Germline V gene data show CDR1 as KGHSH and CDR2 as LQKENI. The CDR3 loop spans 13 amino acids. CDR3 region: CASSPGVQETQYF. The CDR3 DNA reads TGTGCCAGCTCCCCGGGAGTACAAGAGACCCAGTACTTC.

A few counts support this clone. The chain links TRBV6-5 to TRBJ2-6, with D perhaps matching TRBD1 (5 bases). Germline V gene data show CDR1 as MNHEY and CDR2 as SVGAGI. Trimming removed 2 bases at V and 0 bases at J, with 8 bases between. CDR3 length: 16 amino acids. CDR3 coding DNA: TGTGCCAGCAGTTACCGACAGAGCTCTGGGGCCAACGTCCTGACTTTC. This translates into CASSYRQSSGANVLTF.

The rearrangement links TRBV7-2 to TRBJ1-2; D is ambiguous. The CDR3 is 12 residues long. Trimming shortened V by 7 bases and J by 5 bases, and 11 bases separated the two germline ends. Germline V gives CDR1 SGHTA, CDR2 FQGNSA. The DNA of the CDR3 is TGTGCCAGCACCCAAGGCGGATATGGCTACACCTTC. Translating it yields CASTQGGYGYTF.

The V and J genes are TRBV7-2 and TRBJ2-1, with D perhaps TRBD2 (6 bases). Germline CDR1 SGHTA, CDR2 FQGNSA. V lost 3 bases to trimming and J lost 5 bases, with 17 bases between them. The CDR3 covers 16 residues. CDR3 nucleotides: TGTGCCAGCAGCTTCGGAGGGGCTAGAGCAAACAATGAGCAGTTCTTC. As protein: CASSFGGARANNEQFF.